This T cell receptor (beta chain) was recorded in a study of breast tumors, draining lymph nodes, adjacent tissues. Study observations and caveats: Luminal-like breast cancer showed significantly higher tumor–nontumor repertoire similarity than basal-like. Tumors had less TCR diversity than lymph nodes, more than nontumor tissue. The data were judged consistent with most tumor T cells coming from lymph node and expanding in tumor. That most tumor T cells come from lymph nodes remained unproven.

Concerning this clonotype itself: Its antigen is unknown.

TCRdb called the multiplex PCR reads again in MiXCR, with one record for every CDR3 protein. Of 60,000 to 75,000 distinct CDR3 sequences listed, 45% to 60% are singletons. This receptor was obtained from a female donor with breast cancer. Some clones in this sample may be carry-over from other donors' samples. The sequenced sample consisted of breast tumor tissue.

The CDR3 region is CASKGTDEQYF. The DNA of the CDR3 is TGTGCCAGCAAGGGAACGGACGAGCAGTACTTC. V is TRBV2 and J is TRBJ2-7; no firm D call. Deletions cut 7 bases from V and 5 bases from J, with 9 bases between. The CDR3 length is 11 residues. Germline V gene lookup returns CDR1 SNHLY and CDR2 FYNNEI. Filled out from reference TRBV2 and TRBJ2-7, the complete variable domain reads EPEVTQTPSHQVTQMGQEVILRCVPISNHLYFYWYRQILGQKVEFLVSFYNNEISEKSEIFDDQFSVERPDGSNFTLKIRSTKLEDSAMYFCASKGTDEQYFGPGTRLTVT.